These 3 T cell receptor beta chains originate from one sample sequenced in a study of technical replicates of blood from several donors. Sequenced by immunoSEQ multiplex PCR; TCRdb stores in-frame clones only, minus some. The data contain tens of thousands of clones, roughly nine tenths of them singletons. Material for sequencing was T cells isolated from PBMCs. These receptors were taken from a human donor in good health.

This clone was counted a few times. The V call is TRBV5-1, the J call TRBJ1-1; TRBD1 matches 7 bases. V lost 4 bases to trimming and J lost 1 base; unmatched junction nucleotides: 4. This CDR3 contains 14 residues. Per germline, CDR1 SGHRS and CDR2 YFSETQ. CDR3 loop: CASSPEGANTEAFF. CDR3 DNA sequence: TGCGCCAGCAGCCCTGAGGGGGCGAACACTGAAGCTTTCTTT.

J is TRBJ2-1 and V is TRBV11-3, with TRBD2 matching 11 bases. V was clipped by 1 base and J by 6 bases; unmatched bases: 2. The CDR3 sequence is 15 residues long. Germline V gene data show CDR1 as SGHNT and CDR2 as YENEEA. The CDR3: CASSLVAGGVNEQFF. CDR3 bases: TGTGCCAGCAGCTTAGTAGCGGGAGGGGTCAATGAGCAGTTCTTC.

V gene TRBV19 combines with J gene TRBJ2-1; 11 bases are a match to TRBD2. Germline V lookup: CDR1 LNHDA, CDR2 SQIVND (reference sequence). CDR3 length equals 16 residues. Germline trimming cut 4 bases from V and 1 base from J; bases unmatched to any gene: 3. The CDR3 coding sequence is TGTGCCAGTAGTAGGGGGACTAGCGGTTCCTACAATGAGCAGTTCTTC. Its protein is CASSRGTSGSYNEQFF.